The T cell receptor (beta chain) under discussion was sequenced for a study of OX40 agonist ivuxolimab in advanced cancers. TCRdb's copy holds only in-frame clones and misses some; the assay was immunoSEQ multiplex PCR. The sample contains 61,000 or so clones, 84% of which appear only once. Trimming shortened V by 1 base and J by 6 bases, and 10 bases separated the two germline ends. From germline, CDR1 is SGHKS and CDR2 YYEKEE (reference sequence). The CDR3 is 14 residues long. The chain recombines TRBV5-5 with TRBJ1-4; no clear D. The material sequenced was CD4+ or CD8+ T cells sorted from blood, taken in a trial of the OX40 agonist ivuxolimab. The receptor's source is an adult with an advanced solid tumor such as melanoma, head and neck, liver or kidney cancer. The CDR3 region has the DNA TGTGCCAGCAGCTTGCCGGGCTGGGATGAAAAACTGTTTTTT. Its protein product is CASSLPGWDEKLFF.